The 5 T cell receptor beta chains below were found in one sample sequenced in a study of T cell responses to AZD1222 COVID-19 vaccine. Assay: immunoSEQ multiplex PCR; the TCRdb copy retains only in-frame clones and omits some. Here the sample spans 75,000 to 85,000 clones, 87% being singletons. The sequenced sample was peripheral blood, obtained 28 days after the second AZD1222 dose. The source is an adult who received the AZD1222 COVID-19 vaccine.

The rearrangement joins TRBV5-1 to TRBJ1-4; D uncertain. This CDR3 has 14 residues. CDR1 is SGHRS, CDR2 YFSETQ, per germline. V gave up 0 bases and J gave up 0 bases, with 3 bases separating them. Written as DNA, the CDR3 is TGCGCCAGCAGCTTGGCAGCAACTAATGAAAAACTGTTTTTT. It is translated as CASSLAATNEKLFF.

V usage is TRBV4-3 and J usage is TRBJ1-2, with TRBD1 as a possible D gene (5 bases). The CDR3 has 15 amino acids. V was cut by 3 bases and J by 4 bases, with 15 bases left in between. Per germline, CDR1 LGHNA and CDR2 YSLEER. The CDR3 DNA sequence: TGCGCCAGCAGCCATGAGGACACCGTCCTCTATGGCTACACCTTC. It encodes CASSHEDTVLYGYTF.

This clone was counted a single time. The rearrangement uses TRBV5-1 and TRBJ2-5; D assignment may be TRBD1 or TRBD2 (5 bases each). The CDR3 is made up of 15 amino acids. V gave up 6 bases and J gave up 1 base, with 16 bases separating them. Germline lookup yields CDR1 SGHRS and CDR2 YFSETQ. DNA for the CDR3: TGCGCCAGCACAATCTCCGGGACGCGCCAAGAGACCCAGTACTTC. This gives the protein CASTISGTRQETQYF.

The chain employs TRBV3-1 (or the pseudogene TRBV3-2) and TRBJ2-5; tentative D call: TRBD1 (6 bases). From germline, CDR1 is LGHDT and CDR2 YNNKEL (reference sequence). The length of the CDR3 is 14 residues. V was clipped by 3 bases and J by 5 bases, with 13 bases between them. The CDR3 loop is CASSHTGSGETQYF. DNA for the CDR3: TGTGCCAGCAGCCATACAGGGTCTGGGGAGACCCAGTACTTC.

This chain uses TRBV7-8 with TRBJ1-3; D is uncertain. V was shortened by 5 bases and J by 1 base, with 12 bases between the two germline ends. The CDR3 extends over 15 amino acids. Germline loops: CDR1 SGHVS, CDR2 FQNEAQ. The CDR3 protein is CASSRVDGSGNTIYF. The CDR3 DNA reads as TGTGCCAGCAGCCGAGTAGACGGGTCTGGAAACACCATATATTTT.